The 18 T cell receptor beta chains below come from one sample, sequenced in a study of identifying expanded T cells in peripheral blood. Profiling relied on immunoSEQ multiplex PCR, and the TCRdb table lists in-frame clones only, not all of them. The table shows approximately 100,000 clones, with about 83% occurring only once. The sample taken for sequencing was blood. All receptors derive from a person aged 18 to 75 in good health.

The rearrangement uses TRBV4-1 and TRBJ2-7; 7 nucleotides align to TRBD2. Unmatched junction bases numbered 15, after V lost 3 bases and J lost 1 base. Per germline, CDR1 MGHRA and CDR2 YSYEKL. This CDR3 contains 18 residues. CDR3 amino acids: CASSHFQVWGGLSYEQYF. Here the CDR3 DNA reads TGCGCCAGCAGCCATTTCCAGGTGTGGGGGGGACTTTCCTACGAGCAGTACTTC.

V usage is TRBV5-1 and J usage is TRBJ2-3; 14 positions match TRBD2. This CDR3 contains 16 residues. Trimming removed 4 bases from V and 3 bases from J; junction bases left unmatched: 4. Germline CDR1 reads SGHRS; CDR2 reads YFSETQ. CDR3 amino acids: CASSPGLAGVTDTQYF. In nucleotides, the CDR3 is TGCGCCAGCAGCCCGGGACTAGCGGGGGTTACAGATACGCAGTATTTT.

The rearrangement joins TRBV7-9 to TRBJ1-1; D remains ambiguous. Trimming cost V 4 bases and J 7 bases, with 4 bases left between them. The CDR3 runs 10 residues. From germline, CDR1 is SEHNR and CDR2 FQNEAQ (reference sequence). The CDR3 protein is CASSWGEAFF. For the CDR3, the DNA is TGTGCCAGCAGCTGGGGTGAAGCTTTCTTT.

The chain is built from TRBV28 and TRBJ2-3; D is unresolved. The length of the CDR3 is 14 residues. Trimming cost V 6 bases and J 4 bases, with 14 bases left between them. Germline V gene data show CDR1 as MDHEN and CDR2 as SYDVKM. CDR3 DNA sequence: TGTGCCAGCAGGGGTCCTACGACGGCAGATACGCAGTATTTT. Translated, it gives CASRGPTTADTQYF.

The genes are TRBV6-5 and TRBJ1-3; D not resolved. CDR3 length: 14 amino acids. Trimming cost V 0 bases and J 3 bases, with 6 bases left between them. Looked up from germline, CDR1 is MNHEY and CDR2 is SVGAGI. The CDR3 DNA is TGTGCCAGCAGTTACTCCGGTTTTGGAAACACCATATATTTT. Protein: CASSYSGFGNTIYF.

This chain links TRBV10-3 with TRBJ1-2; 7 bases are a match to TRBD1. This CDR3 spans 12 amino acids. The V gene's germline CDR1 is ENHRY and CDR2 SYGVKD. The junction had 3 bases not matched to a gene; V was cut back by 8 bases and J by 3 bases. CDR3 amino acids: CAILRGDYGYTF. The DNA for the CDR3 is TGTGCCATCCTCAGGGGGGACTATGGCTACACCTTC.

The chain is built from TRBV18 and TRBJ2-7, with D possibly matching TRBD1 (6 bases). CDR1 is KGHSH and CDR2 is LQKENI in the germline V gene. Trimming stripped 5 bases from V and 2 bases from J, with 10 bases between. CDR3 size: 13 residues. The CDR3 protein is CASSGRGPYEQYF. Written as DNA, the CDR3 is TGTGCCAGCTCAGGCAGGGGTCCCTACGAGCAGTACTTC.

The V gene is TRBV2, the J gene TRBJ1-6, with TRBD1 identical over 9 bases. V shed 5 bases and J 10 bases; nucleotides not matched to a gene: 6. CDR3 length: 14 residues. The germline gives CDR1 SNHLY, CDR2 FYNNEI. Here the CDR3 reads CASSFDRGWSPLHF. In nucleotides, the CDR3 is TGTGCCAGCAGTTTCGACAGGGGGTGGTCACCCCTCCACTTT.

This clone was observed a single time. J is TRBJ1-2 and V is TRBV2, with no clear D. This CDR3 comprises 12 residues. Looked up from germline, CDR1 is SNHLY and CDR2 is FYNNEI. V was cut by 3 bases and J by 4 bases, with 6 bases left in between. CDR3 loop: CASSETSYGYTF. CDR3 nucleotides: TGTGCCAGCAGTGAGACCAGCTATGGCTACACCTTC.

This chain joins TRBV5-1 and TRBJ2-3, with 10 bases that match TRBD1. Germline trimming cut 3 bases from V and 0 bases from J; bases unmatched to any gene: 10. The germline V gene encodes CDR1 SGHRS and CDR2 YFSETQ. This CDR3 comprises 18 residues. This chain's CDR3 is CASSSDHGTGASTDTQYF. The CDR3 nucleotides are TGCGCCAGCAGCTCCGATCATGGGACAGGGGCTAGCACAGATACGCAGTATTTT.

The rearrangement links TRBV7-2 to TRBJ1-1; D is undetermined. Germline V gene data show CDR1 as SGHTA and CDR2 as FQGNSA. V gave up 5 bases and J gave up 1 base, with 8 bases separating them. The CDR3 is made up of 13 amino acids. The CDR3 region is CASSIESNTEAFF. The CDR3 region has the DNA TGTGCCAGCAGCATAGAGTCGAACACTGAAGCTTTCTTT.

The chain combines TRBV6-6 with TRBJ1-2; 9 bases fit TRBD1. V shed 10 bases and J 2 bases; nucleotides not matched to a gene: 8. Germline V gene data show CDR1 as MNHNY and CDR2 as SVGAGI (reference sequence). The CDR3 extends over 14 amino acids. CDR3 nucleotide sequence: TGTGCCACCCAAAGGACAGGGGAAAACTATGGCTACACCTTC. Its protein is CATQRTGENYGYTF.

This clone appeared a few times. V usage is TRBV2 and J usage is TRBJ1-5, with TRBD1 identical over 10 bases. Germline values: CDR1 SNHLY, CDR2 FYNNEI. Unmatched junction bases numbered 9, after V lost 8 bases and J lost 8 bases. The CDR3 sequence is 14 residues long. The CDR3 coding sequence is TGTGCCAGCGGAAAGGACAGGGGGTTTGAGCCCCAGCATTTT. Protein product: CASGKDRGFEPQHF.

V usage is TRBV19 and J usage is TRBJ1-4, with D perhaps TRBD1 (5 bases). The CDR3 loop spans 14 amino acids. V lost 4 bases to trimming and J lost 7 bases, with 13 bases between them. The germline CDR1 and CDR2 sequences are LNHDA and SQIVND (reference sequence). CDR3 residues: CASSTGRDVEKLFF. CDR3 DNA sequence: TGTGCCAGTAGTACAGGGAGAGATGTTGAAAAACTGTTTTTT.

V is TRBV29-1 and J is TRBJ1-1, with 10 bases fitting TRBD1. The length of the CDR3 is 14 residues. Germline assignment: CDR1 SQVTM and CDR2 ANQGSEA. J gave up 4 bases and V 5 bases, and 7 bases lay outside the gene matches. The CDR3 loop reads CSVYRQGAITEAFF. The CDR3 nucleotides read TGCAGCGTTTATCGACAGGGGGCGATCACTGAAGCTTTCTTT.

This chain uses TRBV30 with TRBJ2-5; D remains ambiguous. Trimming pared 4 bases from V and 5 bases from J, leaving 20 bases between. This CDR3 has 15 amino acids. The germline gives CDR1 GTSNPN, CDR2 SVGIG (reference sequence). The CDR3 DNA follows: TGTGCCTGGACTCGTGGATCGTCCACATGGGAGACCCAGTACTTC. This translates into CAWTRGSSTWETQYF.

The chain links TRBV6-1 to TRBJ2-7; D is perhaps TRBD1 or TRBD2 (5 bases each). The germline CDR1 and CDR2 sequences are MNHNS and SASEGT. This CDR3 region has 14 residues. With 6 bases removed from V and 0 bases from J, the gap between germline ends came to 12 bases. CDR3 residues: CASRAGTSSYEQYF. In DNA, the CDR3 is TGTGCCAGCAGGGCCGGGACGAGCTCCTACGAGCAGTACTTC.

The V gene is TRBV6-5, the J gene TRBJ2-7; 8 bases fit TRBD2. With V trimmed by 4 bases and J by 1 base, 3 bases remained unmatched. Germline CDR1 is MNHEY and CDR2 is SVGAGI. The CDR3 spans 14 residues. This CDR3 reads CASSSRLASYEQYF. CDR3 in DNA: TGTGCCAGCAGTTCAAGACTAGCGTCCTACGAGCAGTACTTC.